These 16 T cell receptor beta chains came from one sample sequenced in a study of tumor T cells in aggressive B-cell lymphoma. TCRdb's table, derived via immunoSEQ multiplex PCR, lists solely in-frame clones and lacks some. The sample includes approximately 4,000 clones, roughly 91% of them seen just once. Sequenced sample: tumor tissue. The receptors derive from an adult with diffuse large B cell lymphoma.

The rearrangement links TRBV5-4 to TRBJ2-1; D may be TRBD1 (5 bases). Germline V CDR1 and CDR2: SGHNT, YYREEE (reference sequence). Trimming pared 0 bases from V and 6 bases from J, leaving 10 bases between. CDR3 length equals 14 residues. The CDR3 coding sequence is TGTGCCAGCAGCTTGGGGACACTGACCAATGAGCAGTTCTTC. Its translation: CASSLGTLTNEQFF.

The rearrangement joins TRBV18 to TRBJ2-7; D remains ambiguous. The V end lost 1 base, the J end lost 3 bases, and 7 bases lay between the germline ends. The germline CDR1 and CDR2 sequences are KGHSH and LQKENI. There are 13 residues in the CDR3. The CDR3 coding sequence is TGTGCCAGCTCACCACAGAGGAACTACGAGCAGTACTTC. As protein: CASSPQRNYEQYF. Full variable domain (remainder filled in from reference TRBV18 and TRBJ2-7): NAGVMQNPRHLVRRRGQEARLRCSPMKGHSHVYWYRQLPEEGLKFMVYLQKENIIDESGMPKERFSAEFPKEGPSILRIQQVVRGDSAAYFCASSPQRNYEQYFGPGTRLTVT.

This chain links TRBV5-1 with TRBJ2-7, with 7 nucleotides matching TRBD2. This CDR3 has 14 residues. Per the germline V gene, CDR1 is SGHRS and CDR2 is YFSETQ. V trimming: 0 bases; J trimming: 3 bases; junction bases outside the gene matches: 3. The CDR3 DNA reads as TGCGCCAGCAGCTTGGAGGGCGGGAGCTACGAGCAGTACTTC. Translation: CASSLEGGSYEQYF.

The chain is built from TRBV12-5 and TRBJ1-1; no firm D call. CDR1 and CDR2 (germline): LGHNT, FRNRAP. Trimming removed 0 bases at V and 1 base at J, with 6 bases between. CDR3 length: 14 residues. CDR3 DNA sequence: TGTGCTAGTGGTTTGGTCGGTTGGAACACTGAAGCTTTCTTT. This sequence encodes CASGLVGWNTEAFF.

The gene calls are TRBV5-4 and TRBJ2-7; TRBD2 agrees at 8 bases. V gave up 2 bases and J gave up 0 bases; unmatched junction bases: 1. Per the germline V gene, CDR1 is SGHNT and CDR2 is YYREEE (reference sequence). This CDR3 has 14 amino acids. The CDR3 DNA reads TGTGCCAGCAGCTTCAGCGGGAGCTCCTACGAGCAGTACTTC. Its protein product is CASSFSGSSYEQYF.

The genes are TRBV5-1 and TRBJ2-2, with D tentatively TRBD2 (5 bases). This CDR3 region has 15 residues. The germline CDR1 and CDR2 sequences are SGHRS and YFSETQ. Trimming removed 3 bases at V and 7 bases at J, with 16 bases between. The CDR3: CASSSRVGVGGELFF. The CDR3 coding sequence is TGCGCCAGCAGCTCCCGGGTGGGAGTTGGCGGGGAGCTGTTTTTT.

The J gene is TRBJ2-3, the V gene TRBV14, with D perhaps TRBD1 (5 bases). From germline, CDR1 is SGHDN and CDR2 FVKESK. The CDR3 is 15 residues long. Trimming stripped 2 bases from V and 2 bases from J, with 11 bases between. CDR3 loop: CASSQWQGITDTQYF. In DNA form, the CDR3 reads TGTGCCAGCAGCCAATGGCAGGGAATCACAGATACGCAGTATTTT.

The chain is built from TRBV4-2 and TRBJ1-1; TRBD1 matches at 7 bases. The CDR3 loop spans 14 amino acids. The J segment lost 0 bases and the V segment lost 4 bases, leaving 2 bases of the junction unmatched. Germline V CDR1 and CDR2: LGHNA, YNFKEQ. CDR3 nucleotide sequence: TGTGCCAGCAGCCGGGACAGAATGAACACTGAAGCTTTCTTT. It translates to CASSRDRMNTEAFF.

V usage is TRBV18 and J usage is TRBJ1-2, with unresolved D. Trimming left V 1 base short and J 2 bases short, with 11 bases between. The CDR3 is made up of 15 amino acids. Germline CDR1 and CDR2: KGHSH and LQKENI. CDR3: CASSPLQILNYGYTF. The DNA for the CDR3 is TGTGCCAGCTCACCACTGCAGATATTGAACTATGGCTACACCTTC.

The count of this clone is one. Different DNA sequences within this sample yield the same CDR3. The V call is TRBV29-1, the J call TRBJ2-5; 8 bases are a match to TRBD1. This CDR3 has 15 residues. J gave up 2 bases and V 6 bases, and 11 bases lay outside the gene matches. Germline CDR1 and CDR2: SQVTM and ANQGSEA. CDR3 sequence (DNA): TGCAGCGTGGCACCCGACAGGGGTTTGCAAGAGACCCAGTACTTC. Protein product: CSVAPDRGLQETQYF.

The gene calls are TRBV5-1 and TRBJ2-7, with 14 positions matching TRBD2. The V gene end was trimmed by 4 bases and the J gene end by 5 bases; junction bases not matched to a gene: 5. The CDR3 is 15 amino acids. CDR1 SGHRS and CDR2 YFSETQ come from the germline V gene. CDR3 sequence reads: CASSQTSGRAHEQYF. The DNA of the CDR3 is TGCGCCAGCAGCCAGACTAGCGGGAGGGCCCACGAGCAGTACTTC.

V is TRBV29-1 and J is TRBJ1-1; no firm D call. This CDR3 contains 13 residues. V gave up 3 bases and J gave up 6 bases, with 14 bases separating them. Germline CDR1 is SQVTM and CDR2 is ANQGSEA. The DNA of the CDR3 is TGCAGCGTTGAGGCGGGCGGGCACCCTGAAGCTTTCTTT. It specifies CSVEAGGHPEAFF.

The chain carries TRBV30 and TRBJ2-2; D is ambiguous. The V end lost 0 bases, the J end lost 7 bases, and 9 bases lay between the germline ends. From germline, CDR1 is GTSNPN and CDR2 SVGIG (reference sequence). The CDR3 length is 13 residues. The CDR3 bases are TGTGCCTGGAGTGTACGTGAGTTCGGGGAGCTGTTTTTT. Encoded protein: CAWSVREFGELFF.

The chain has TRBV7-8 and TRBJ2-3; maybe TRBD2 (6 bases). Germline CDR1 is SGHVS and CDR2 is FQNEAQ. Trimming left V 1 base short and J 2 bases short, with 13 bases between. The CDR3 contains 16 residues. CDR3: CASSLDAGPSTDTQYF. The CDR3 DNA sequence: TGTGCCAGCAGCTTAGATGCGGGACCCTCCACAGATACGCAGTATTTT.

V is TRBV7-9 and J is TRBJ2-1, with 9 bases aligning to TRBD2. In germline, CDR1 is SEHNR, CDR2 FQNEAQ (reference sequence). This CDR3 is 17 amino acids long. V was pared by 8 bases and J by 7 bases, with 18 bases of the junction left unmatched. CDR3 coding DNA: TGTGCCAGCCCCGAGGGCCTAGCGGGACTCGATGGAAATGAGCAGTTCTTC. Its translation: CASPEGLAGLDGNEQFF.

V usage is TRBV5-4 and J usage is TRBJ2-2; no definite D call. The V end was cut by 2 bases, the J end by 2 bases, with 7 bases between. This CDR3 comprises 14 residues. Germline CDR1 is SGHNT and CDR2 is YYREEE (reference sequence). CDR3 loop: CASSLRLNTGELFF. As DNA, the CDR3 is TGTGCCAGCAGCTTACGACTCAACACCGGGGAGCTGTTTTTT.